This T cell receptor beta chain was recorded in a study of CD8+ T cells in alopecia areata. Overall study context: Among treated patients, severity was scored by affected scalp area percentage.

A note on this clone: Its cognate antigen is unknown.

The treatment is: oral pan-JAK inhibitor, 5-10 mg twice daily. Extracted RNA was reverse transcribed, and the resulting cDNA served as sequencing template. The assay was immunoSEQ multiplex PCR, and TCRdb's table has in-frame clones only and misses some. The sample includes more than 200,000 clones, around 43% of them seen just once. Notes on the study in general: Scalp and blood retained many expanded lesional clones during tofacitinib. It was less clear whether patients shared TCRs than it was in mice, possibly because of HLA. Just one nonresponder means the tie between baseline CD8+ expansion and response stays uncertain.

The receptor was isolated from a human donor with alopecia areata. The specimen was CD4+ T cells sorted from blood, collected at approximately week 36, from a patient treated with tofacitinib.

CDR3 loop: CASSVVLGNTEAFF. The CDR3, as DNA: TGTGCCAGCAGCGTAGTGCTGGGGAACACTGAAGCTTTCTTT. This rearrangement joins TRBV9 to TRBJ1-1, with unresolved D. This CDR3 is built from 14 residues. Germline V CDR1 and CDR2: SGDLS, YYNGEE. V was cut by 0 bases and J by 1 base, with 7 bases left in between.